Listed below are T cell receptor beta chains from one sample, sequenced in a study of CD8 T cells in ankylosing spondylitis. In TCRdb, the 5' RACE reads were re-called with MiXCR into one record per CDR3 protein. The sample records around 300,000 distinct CDR3 sequences, around a tenth being singletons. Sequencing input: blood, either unsorted or a sorted T cell fraction (not recorded which). Source of these receptors: a female donor with ankylosing spondylitis or in good health (not recorded which). CDR3s include the opening cysteine and the closing phenylalanine or tryptophan. The order of the fields is V gene, CDR3 protein.

>TRBV20-1
CSAVAGLTDTQYF
>TRBV20-1
CSAVDSYGYTF
>TRBV25-1
CASSESIYNEQFF
>TRBV4-1
CASSPTPGGNEQFF
>TRBV7-9
CASSDTSGPAYNEQFF
>TRBV7-3
CALSVGLAGGFGAYNEQFF
>TRBV11-2
CASSLDPSVRFGGRSDTQYF
>TRBV2
CASLSAEAFF
>TRBV6-1
CASSPLGRSYNEQFF
>TRBV20-1
CSARGPYNEQFF
>TRBV5-1
CASSLDGQGFSYEQYF
>TRBV7-2
CASSLGVQGPYGYTF
>TRBV15
CATSRMSTGKWTDTQYF